This is a list of T cell receptor beta chains from one sample in a study of blood T cell repertoires in COVID-19. Sequencing used immunoSEQ multiplex PCR; TCRdb keeps in-frame clones, though not all of them. Of 300,000 to 450,000 clones listed, 70% to 90% were seen once; the top ten hold more than 1%. Sequencing used PBMCs or T cells enriched from blood (not recorded which). The source of these receptors is a woman aged 18-29 years who had recovered from COVID-19. Each CDR3 is given with its conserved first and last residue. D genes are given only for firm matches. Some rows mark clone size as missing; the rest say once, few, many or name a class of expanded clone.

cdr3_nt,cdr3_aa,clone_size,v_call,d_call,cdr3_length,j_call
TGTGCCAGCGCCATGTGGTTGACAGGGGATGCGGGCTACACCTTC,CASAMWLTGDAGYTF,NA,TRBV2,TRBD1,15,TRBJ1-2
TGTGCCAGCAGCTCGCAGGGCGTGAGGGAGACCCAGTACTTC,CASSSQGVRETQYF,NA,TRBV7-2,NA,14,TRBJ2-5
TGTGCCAGCTCACCGGCAGGGGTCAATTCACCCCTCCACTTT,CASSPAGVNSPLHF,NA,TRBV18,NA,14,TRBJ1-6
TGCAGCGTTGAGAGGGGGTCCACTGAAGCTTTCTTT,CSVERGSTEAFF,NA,TRBV29-1,NA,12,TRBJ1-1
TGTGCCAGCGGACAGGGGTCCTACGAGCAGTACTTC,CASGQGSYEQYF,NA,TRBV6-5,TRBD1,12,TRBJ2-7
TGCGCCAGCAGCTTGGCGTTGTCCTCCTACGAGCAGTACTTC,CASSLALSSYEQYF,few,TRBV5-1,NA,14,TRBJ2-7
TGTGCCAGCAGTACCGAGGACTTGGAGACCCAGTACTTC,CASSTEDLETQYF,NA,TRBV6-2/TRBV6-3,NA,13,TRBJ2-5
TGCGCCAGCGTGTTTGCTAGGACGGTCAACGGGAGGGAAACCACACCAAATTCACCCCTCCACTTT,CASVFARTVNGRETTPNSPLHF,NA,TRBV10-1,NA,22,TRBJ1-6
TGTGCCAGCAGCTTTGTAGCGGGGTACTACGAGCAGTACTTC,CASSFVAGYYEQYF,NA,TRBV7-2,TRBD2,14,TRBJ2-7
TGCAGTGCTCTGGAGCGCGCCATTCAGTACTTC,CSALERAIQYF,NA,TRBV20-1,NA,11,TRBJ2-4
TGTGCCAGCAGCTTAGAGGCGGGAAGCTCCTACGAGCAGTACTTC,CASSLEAGSSYEQYF,once,TRBV11-2,NA,15,TRBJ2-7
TGTGCCACCAGCAGAAGGCCGGGGAGCCAAGAGACCCAGTACTTC,CATSRRPGSQETQYF,NA,TRBV15,NA,15,TRBJ2-5
TGTGCCAGCTCACCGGGAAGGGGCCAACGAACTAACTCTGGGGCCAACGTCCTGACTTTC,CASSPGRGQRTNSGANVLTF,NA,TRBV18,NA,20,TRBJ2-6
TGTGCCTGGAGTCGGCAGGGGCGCGACACCGGGGAGCTGTTTTTT,CAWSRQGRDTGELFF,NA,TRBV30,NA,15,TRBJ2-2
TGTGCCAGCAGCTCAATACAGCTCTCTGGGGCCAACGTCCTGACTTTC,CASSSIQLSGANVLTF,NA,TRBV7-9,NA,16,TRBJ2-6
TGTGCCAGCAGTCACCCCCCCCGCGGTACGAGTCGGTATCACGGCTACACCTTC,CASSHPPRGTSRYHGYTF,NA,TRBV6-6,NA,18,TRBJ1-2
TGTGCCACCAGCAGGGGGAGTTGGGATAGCAATCAGCCCCAGCATTTT,CATSRGSWDSNQPQHF,NA,TRBV15,NA,16,TRBJ1-5
TGTGCCACCAGTGATTGGAGCAGGGCTCCGGAAATAGCCAAAAACATTCAGTACTTC,CATSDWSRAPEIAKNIQYF,NA,TRBV24-1,NA,19,TRBJ2-4
TGTGCCAGCAGCTTCAAGCCAGGCGGGGATCAGCCCCAGCATTTT,CASSFKPGGDQPQHF,NA,TRBV7-2,NA,15,TRBJ1-5
TGTGCCAGCGGAGGGGAGACTAATGAAAAACTGTTTTTT,CASGGETNEKLFF,NA,TRBV6-5,NA,13,TRBJ1-4
TGTGCCAGCAGTTACTCCAGCGGGGGCCTCGGTGATGAGCAGTTCTTC,CASSYSSGGLGDEQFF,NA,TRBV6-5,TRBD2,16,TRBJ2-1
TGTGCCAGCAGCCATAGCGGGGGGAGCACAGATACGCAGTATTTT,CASSHSGGSTDTQYF,NA,TRBV3-1/TRBV3-2,TRBD2,15,TRBJ2-3
TGTGCCATCACTGAGGGGAGCACTGAAGCTTTCTTT,CAITEGSTEAFF,once,TRBV10-3,NA,12,TRBJ1-1
TGTGCCAGCAGCCCCGGACTCACAGATACGCAGTATTTT,CASSPGLTDTQYF,NA,TRBV7-3,NA,13,TRBJ2-3
TGCGCCAGCAGCCAAGATGCTAGCGGGGGCCCCGGGGAGCTGTTTTTT,CASSQDASGGPGELFF,NA,TRBV4-1,TRBD2,16,TRBJ2-2
TGTGCCAGCAGCTTACAGGGGTTGAGCAATCAGCCCCAGCATTTT,CASSLQGLSNQPQHF,NA,TRBV7-9,NA,15,TRBJ1-5
TGTGCCAGCAGCTTGGGGGGGGTCTCCTACGAGCAGTACTTC,CASSLGGVSYEQYF,NA,TRBV5-4,NA,14,TRBJ2-7
TGTGCCAGCAGCTGGGGGCTCCTTACGAACACTGAAGCTTTCTTT,CASSWGLLTNTEAFF,NA,TRBV7-2,NA,15,TRBJ1-1
TGTGCCAGTAGTGAGGACTTACAGGGGCTTAGCAATCAGCCCCAGCATTTT,CASSEDLQGLSNQPQHF,NA,TRBV19,TRBD1,17,TRBJ1-5
TGCGCCAGCAGCTTGGAACTAGCGGGGGGGCTGATAACTAGGGATACGCAGTATTTT,CASSLELAGGLITRDTQYF,NA,TRBV5-1,TRBD2,19,TRBJ2-3
TGTGCCAGCAGCCCGTGGACAGTGAACACTGAAGCTTTCTTT,CASSPWTVNTEAFF,once,TRBV7-9,NA,14,TRBJ1-1
TGTGCCAGCAGCTCAGGGAGGGGTTCACCCCTCCACTTT,CASSSGRGSPLHF,NA,TRBV5-6,NA,13,TRBJ1-6
TGTGCCTCGTGGGACAGTGGGAAGAGGGGCTACACCTTC,CASWDSGKRGYTF,once,TRBV30,TRBD1,13,TRBJ1-2
TGTGCCAGCAGTTTACAGGGGATCTCCTACGAGCAGTACTTC,CASSLQGISYEQYF,NA,TRBV28,NA,14,TRBJ2-7
TGTGCCAGCAGCTTAGGGTCAGGGAGGGTGGATCAGCCCCAGCATTTT,CASSLGSGRVDQPQHF,NA,TRBV7-2,NA,16,TRBJ1-5
TGTGCCAGCAGCCACAAAACGTCTGGAGGGGAGACCCAGTACTTC,CASSHKTSGGETQYF,NA,TRBV7-2,NA,15,TRBJ2-5
TGTGCTAGTGGTTTGGTAACTGGCGGCGAGCAGTACTTC,CASGLVTGGEQYF,NA,TRBV12-5,NA,13,TRBJ2-7
TGCGCCAGCAGCTCGGGACAGGGGAGCTCACCCCTCCACTTT,CASSSGQGSSPLHF,NA,TRBV5-1,TRBD1,14,TRBJ1-6
TGTGCCAGTAGTAGAGATAACAGTAACAATCAGCCCCAGCATTTT,CASSRDNSNNQPQHF,NA,TRBV19,NA,15,TRBJ1-5
TGTGCCAGCAGTTTTGATGCTAGCGGGGATTACAATGAGCAGTTCTTC,CASSFDASGDYNEQFF,NA,TRBV28,TRBD2,16,TRBJ2-1
TGTGCCAGCTTAGCAGGACAGATATACAATCAGCCCCAGCATTTT,CASLAGQIYNQPQHF,NA,TRBV27,NA,15,TRBJ1-5
TGTGCCAGCAGACCCCGGGGAGGGCGACTTGGAGCTTTCTTT,CASRPRGGRLGAFF,NA,TRBV2,NA,14,TRBJ1-1
TGTGCCAGCAGTGCCTCGGGGGGGCGCACTGAAGCTTTCTTT,CASSASGGRTEAFF,NA,TRBV2,NA,14,TRBJ1-1
TGTGCCAGCAGCGCAGGGGTTGCTTTCTTT,CASSAGVAFF,NA,TRBV2,NA,10,TRBJ1-1
TGTGCCAGCAGCGGAGGACAGGGGAGCTCAGATACGCAGTATTTT,CASSGGQGSSDTQYF,NA,TRBV13,TRBD1,15,TRBJ2-3
TGTGCCAGCAGTTCTGTCGACTACCCCGCCGGAGATACGCAGTATTTT,CASSSVDYPAGDTQYF,NA,TRBV9,NA,16,TRBJ2-3
TGTGCCAGCAGCGACCGACAGGGGCGCCCAGATACGCAGTATTTT,CASSDRQGRPDTQYF,NA,TRBV11-3,TRBD1,15,TRBJ2-3
TGTGCCAGCAGCGGTAATCTCGGGCGGGGAACAGCCGGGGAGCTGTTTTTT,CASSGNLGRGTAGELFF,NA,TRBV13,NA,17,TRBJ2-2
TGTGCCAGCAGTTACTCCGGGGGCACTGAAGCTTTCTTT,CASSYSGGTEAFF,NA,TRBV6-5,NA,13,TRBJ1-1
TGTGCCAGCAGTTTCCTCCTCCGAGGGCACTACGAGCAGTACTTC,CASSFLLRGHYEQYF,NA,TRBV28,NA,15,TRBJ2-7